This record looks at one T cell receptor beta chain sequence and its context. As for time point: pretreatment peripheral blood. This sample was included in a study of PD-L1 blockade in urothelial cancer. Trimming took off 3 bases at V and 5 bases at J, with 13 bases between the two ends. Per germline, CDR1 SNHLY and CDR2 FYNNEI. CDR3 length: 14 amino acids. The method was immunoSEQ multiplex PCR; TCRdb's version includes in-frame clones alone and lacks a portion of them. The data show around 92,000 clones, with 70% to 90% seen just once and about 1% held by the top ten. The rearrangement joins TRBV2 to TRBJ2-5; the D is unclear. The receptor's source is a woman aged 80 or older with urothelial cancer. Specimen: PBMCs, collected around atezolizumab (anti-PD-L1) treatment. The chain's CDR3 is CASSDPRSWETQYF. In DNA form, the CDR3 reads TGTGCCAGCAGTGACCCCCGGAGTTGGGAGACCCAGTACTTC.